This T cell receptor beta chain appears in the sequencing data of a study of CD8 T cells in ankylosing spondylitis. General observations from the study: Certain motif variants had earlier appeared in reactive arthritis synovial fluid and blood. Reportedly, disease-linked clones are significantly enriched in ankylosing spondylitis patients' matched synovial fluid.

Making the TCR beta libraries involved quantitative 5'-RACE with molecular barcodes. MiXCR, applied by TCRdb to the 5' RACE reads, yields one record per CDR3 protein. The table lists hundreds of thousands of distinct CDR3 sequences, 10% to 13% of them singletons. Points on this clonotype: What it binds is unknown.

Trimming left V 8 bases short and J 4 bases short, with 17 bases between. CDR1 SEHNR and CDR2 FQNEAQ come from the germline V gene (reference sequence). The CDR3 sequence is 14 residues long. This clonotype was sampled from a male donor with ankylosing spondylitis or in good health (not recorded which). Sequencing input: blood, either unsorted or a sorted T cell fraction (not recorded which). J is TRBJ1-1 and V is TRBV7-9; no clear D. The CDR3 loop is CASGIGRKGTEAFF. CDR3 DNA: TGTGCCAGCGGAATTGGACGGAAGGGCACTGAAGCTTTCTTT.